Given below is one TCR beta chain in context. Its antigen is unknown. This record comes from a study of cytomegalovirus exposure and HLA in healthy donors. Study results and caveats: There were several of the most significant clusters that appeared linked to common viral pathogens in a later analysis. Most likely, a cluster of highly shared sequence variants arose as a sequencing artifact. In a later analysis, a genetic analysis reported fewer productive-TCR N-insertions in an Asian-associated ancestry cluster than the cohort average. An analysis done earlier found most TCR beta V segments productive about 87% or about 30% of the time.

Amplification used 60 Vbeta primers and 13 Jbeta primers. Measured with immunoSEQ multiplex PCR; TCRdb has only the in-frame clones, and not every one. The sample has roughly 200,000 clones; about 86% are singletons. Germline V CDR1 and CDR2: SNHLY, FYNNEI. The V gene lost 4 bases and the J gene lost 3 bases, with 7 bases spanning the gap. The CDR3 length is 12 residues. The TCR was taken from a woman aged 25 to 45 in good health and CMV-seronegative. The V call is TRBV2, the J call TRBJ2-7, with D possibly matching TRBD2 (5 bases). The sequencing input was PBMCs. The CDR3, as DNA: TGTGCCAGCAGTGTAGGGAGCTACGAGCAGTACTTC. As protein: CASSVGSYEQYF.